The clone carrying this T cell receptor beta chain was picked up a small number of times. Only in-frame clones appear in the TCRdb table, and some are missing; sequencing was by immunoSEQ multiplex PCR. The table has 110,000 to 150,000 clones, roughly nine tenths seen once. These data are taken from a study of control samples from healthy donors and cancer patients. V shed 8 bases and J shed 4 bases, with 15 bases lying between them. This CDR3 contains 13 residues. Germline V lookup: CDR1 GTSNPN, CDR2 SVGIG (reference sequence). This receptor was obtained from a man aged 30 to 45 in good health. Sequencing was carried out using blood. The chain uses TRBV30 and TRBJ1-3, with D maybe TRBD1 (5 bases). Written as DNA, the CDR3 is TGTGCCCATGGGGGGGATACGGGAAACACCATATATTTT. Protein product: CAHGGDTGNTIYF. Complete variable domain (other parts from reference TRBV30 and TRBJ1-3): SQTIHQWPATLVQPVGSPLSLECTVEGTSNPNLYWYRQAAGRGLQLLFYSVGIGQISSEVPQNLSASRPQDRQFILSSKKLLLSDSGFYLCAHGGDTGNTIYFGEGSWLTVV.